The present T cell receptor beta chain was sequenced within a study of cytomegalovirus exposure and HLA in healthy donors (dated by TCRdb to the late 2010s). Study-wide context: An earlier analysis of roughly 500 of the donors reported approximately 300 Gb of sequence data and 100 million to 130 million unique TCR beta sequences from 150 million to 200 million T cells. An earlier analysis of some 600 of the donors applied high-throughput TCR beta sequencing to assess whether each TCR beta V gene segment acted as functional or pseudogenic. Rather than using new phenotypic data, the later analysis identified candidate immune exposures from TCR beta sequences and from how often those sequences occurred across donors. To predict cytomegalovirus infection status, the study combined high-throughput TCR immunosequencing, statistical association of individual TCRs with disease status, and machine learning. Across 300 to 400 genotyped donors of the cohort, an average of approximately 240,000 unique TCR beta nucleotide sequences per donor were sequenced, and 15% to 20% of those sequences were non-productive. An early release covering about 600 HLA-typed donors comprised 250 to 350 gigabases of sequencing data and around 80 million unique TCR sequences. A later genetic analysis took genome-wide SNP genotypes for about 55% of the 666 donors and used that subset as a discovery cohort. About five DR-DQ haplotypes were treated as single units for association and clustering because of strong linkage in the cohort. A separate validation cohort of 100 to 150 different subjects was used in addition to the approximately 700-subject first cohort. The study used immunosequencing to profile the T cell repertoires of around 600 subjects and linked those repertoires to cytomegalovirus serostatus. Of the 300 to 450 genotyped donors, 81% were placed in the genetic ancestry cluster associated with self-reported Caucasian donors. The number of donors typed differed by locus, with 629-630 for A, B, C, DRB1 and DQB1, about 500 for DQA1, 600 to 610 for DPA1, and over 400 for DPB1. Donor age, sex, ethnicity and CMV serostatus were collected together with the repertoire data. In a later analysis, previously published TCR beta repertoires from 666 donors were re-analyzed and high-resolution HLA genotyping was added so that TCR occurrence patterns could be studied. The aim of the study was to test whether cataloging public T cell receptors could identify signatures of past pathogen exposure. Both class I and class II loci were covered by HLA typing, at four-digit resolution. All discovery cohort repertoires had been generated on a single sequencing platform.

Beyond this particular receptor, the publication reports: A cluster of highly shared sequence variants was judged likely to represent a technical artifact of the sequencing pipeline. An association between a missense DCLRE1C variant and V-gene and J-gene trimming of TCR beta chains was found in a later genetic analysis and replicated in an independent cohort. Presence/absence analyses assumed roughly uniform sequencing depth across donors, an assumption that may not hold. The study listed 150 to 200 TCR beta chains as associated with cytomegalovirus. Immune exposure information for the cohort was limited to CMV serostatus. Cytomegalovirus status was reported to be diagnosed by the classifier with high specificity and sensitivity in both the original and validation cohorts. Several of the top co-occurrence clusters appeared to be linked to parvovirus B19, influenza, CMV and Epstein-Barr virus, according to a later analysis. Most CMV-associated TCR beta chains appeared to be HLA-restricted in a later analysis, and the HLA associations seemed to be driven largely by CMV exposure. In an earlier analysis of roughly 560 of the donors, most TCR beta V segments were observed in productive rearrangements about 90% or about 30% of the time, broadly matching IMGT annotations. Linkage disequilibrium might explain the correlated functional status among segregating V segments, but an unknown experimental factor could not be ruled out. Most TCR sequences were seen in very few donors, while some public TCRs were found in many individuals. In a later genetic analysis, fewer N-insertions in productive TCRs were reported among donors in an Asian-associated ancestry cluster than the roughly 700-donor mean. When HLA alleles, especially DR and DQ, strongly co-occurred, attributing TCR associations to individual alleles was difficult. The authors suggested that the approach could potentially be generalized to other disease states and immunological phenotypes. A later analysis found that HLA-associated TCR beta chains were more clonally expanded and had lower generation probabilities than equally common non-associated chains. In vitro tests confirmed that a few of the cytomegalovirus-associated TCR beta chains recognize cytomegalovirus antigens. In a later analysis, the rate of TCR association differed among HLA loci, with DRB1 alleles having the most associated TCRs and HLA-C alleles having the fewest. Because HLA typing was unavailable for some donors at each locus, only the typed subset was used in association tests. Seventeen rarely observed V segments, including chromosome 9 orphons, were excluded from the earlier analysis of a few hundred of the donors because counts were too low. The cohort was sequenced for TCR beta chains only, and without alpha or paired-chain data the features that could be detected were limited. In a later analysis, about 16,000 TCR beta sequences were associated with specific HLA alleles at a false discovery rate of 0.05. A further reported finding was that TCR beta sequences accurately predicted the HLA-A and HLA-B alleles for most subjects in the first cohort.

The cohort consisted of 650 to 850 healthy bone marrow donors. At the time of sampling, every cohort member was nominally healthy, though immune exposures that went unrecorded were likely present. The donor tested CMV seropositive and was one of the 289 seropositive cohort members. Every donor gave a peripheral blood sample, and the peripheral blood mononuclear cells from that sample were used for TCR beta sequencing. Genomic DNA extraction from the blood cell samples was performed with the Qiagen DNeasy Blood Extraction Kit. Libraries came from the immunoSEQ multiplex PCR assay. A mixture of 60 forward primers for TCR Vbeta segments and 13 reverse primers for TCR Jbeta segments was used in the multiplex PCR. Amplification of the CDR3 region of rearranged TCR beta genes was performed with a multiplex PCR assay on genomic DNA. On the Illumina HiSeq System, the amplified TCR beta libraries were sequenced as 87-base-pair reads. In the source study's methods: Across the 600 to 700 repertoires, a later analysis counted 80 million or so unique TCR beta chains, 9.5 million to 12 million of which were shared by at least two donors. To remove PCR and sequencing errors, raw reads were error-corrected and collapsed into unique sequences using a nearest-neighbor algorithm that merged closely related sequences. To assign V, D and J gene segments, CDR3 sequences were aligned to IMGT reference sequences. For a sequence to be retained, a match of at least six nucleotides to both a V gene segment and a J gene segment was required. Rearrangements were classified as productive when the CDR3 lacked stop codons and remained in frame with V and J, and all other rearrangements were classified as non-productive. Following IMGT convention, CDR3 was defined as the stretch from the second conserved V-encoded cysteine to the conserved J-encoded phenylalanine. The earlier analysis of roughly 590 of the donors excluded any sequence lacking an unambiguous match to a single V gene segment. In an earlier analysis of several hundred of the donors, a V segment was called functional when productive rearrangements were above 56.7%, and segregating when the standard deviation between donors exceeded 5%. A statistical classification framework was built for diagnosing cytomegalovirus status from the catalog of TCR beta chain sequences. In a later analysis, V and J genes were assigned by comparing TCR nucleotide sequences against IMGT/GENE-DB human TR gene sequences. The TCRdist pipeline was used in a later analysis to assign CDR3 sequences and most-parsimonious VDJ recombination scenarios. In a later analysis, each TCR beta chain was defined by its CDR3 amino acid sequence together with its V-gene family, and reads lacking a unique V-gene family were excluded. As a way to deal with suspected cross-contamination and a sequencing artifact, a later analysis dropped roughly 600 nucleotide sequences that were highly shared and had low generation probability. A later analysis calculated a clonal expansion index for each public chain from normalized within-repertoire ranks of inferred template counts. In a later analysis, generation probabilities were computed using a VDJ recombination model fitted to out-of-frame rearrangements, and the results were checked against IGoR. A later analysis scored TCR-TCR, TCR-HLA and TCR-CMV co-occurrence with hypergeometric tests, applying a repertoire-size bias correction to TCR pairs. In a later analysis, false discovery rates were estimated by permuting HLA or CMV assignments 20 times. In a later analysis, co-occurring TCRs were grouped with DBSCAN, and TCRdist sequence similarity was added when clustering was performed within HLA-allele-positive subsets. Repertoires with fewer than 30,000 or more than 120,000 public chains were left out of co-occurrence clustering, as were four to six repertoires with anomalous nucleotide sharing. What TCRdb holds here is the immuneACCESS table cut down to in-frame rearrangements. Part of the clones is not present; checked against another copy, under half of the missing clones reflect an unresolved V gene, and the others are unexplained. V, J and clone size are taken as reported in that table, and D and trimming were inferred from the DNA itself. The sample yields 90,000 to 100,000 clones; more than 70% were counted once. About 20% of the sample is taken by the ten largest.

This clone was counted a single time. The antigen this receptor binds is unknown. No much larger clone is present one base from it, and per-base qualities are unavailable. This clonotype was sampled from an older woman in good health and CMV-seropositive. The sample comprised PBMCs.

The CDR3 region has the sequence CSVSGTDYSNQPQHF. The DNA is as follows: TGCAGCGTTTCCGGGACAGACTATAGCAATCAGCCCCAGCATTTT. The chain is encoded by TRBV29-1 joined to TRBJ1-5, with TRBD1 identical over 7 junction bases. From a lookup of the germline V gene, CDR1 and CDR2 are SQVTM and ANQGSEA. The CDR3 contains 15 residues, cysteine and phenylalanine counted. Only the CDR3 portion is preserved as DNA: 45 bases, with reading frame beginning at the first base. For this chain, trimming is 5 bases at the V end and 0 bases at the J end, and the number of junction bases without a gene match is 7.